The next 28 T cell receptor beta chains were all read from a single sample in a study of identical twins. TCRdb reprocessed the 5' RACE reads with MiXCR, giving one entry per CDR3 protein. Altogether 450,000 or so distinct CDR3 sequences are present, more than 20% being singletons, with the ten largest covering 2.9%. These sequences were also reported in another study, on T cells expressing NK-cell markers.

Sequences were obtained from CD4+ T cells sorted from blood. Source of these receptors: a woman between 18 and 29 years old in good health.

This clonotype was counted between two and nine times. V gene TRBV6-5 combines with J gene TRBJ1-5; no reliable D call. The germline gives CDR1 MNHEY, CDR2 SVGAGI. The CDR3 runs to 14 residues. Trimming shortened V by 2 bases and J by 3 bases, and 8 bases separated the two germline ends. CDR3 coding DNA: TGTGCCAGCAGTTACGGGCAGTCCAATCAGCCCCAGCATTTT. Translating gives CASSYGQSNQPQHF.

The chain uses TRBV9 and TRBJ2-3; TRBD1 might be the D (7 bases). CDR1 and CDR2 from the germline V gene are SGDLS and YYNGEE. The CDR3 contains 16 residues. Trimming stripped 3 bases from V and 1 base from J, with 15 bases between. This CDR3 reads CASSAGGLAGTDTQYF. The CDR3 coding sequence is TGTGCCAGCAGCGCAGGGGGGCTTGCCGGCACAGATACGCAGTATTTT.

CDR3 sequence: CASSPEGGPAYEQYF. CDR3 nucleotides: TGTGCCAGCAGCCCAGAGGGCGGCCCCGCCTACGAGCAGTACTTC. The chain employs TRBV7-2 and TRBJ2-7; weak D call: TRBD2 (5 bases). In germline, CDR1 is SGHTA, CDR2 FQGNSA. The V gene lost 5 bases and the J gene lost 2 bases, with 16 bases spanning the gap. The CDR3 runs to 15 residues.

The table lists this clonotype with a few counts. The V gene is TRBV5-1, the J gene TRBJ1-5; D ambiguous. The germline V gene encodes CDR1 SGHRS and CDR2 YFSETQ. V was pared by 0 bases and J by 0 bases, with 7 bases between. This CDR3 contains 15 residues. Written as DNA, the CDR3 is TGCGCCAGCAGCTTGGGGGGAAGTAGCAATCAGCCCCAGCATTTT. It yields the protein CASSLGGSSNQPQHF.

This clonotype has only a few counts. The chain has TRBV11-2 and TRBJ1-6; TRBD1 might be the D (5 bases). This CDR3 has 13 amino acids. V dropped 8 bases and J dropped 10 bases, with 15 bases sitting between them. The germline V gene has CDR1 SGHAT and CDR2 FQNNGV. The CDR3 region is CASRFRVESPLHF. The DNA of the CDR3 is TGTGCCAGCCGTTTCAGGGTCGAGTCACCCCTCCACTTT.

This clonotype was found a few times. This sequence joins TRBV7-2 and TRBJ1-1, with a tentative D call TRBD1 (5 bases). The CDR3 covers 14 residues. The germline V gene has CDR1 SGHTA and CDR2 FQGNSA. Trimming shortened V by 5 bases and J by 0 bases, and 10 bases separated the two germline ends. The CDR3 protein is CASSRGHLNTEAFF. The CDR3, as DNA: TGTGCCAGCAGCAGAGGACATCTGAACACTGAAGCTTTCTTT.

The CDR3 region has the DNA TGTGCCAGCATCGGACAGGGGGCGAGTAACGGCCCCTACAATGAGCAGTTCTTC. Translated, it gives CASIGQGASNGPYNEQFF. V is TRBV12-3 or TRBV12-4 and J is TRBJ2-1; 11 nucleotides agree with TRBD1. The CDR3 has 18 residues. The V and J ends lost 7 bases and 2 bases, in that order; junction bases with no gene match: 13.

This chain uses TRBV12-3 or TRBV12-4 with TRBJ2-1; no firm D call. V lost 5 bases and J 4 bases, leaving 9 bases between the germline ends. CDR3 size: 13 residues. This chain's CDR3 is CASSRSAYNEQFF. CDR3 bases: TGTGCCAGCAGTCGGAGCGCATACAATGAGCAGTTCTTC.

The chain couples TRBV5-1 to TRBJ1-1, with 7 bases identical to TRBD1. V lost 6 bases to trimming and J lost 4 bases; unmatched junction nucleotides: 12. Per germline, CDR1 SGHRS and CDR2 YFSETQ. The CDR3 covers 15 residues. Here the CDR3 DNA reads TGCGCCAGCACGAATTTGGGGGCAGGGGGCACTGAAGCTTTCTTT. It codes for CASTNLGAGGTEAFF.

This chain connects TRBV27 to TRBJ2-2; weak D call: TRBD2 (6 bases). This CDR3 spans 14 amino acids. Looked up from germline, CDR1 is MNHEY and CDR2 is SMNVEV (reference sequence). The V end lost 3 bases, the J end lost 7 bases, and 12 bases lay between the germline ends. CDR3 sequence: CASSFLGGYGELFF. The CDR3 DNA is TGTGCCAGCAGTTTTTTAGGAGGGTACGGGGAGCTGTTTTTT.

In its sample, this clonotype was seen many times. The chain joins TRBV7-9 to TRBJ1-4; maybe TRBD1 (6 bases). V was shortened by 1 base and J by 0 bases, with 12 bases between the two germline ends. The CDR3 has 17 residues. Germline assignment: CDR1 SEHNR and CDR2 FQNEAQ (reference sequence). The CDR3 region is CASSLGGRTATNEKLFF. Written as DNA, the CDR3 is TGTGCCAGCAGCTTAGGTGGCCGGACAGCAACTAATGAAAAACTGTTTTTT.

The V call is TRBV6-5, the J call TRBJ2-4; 10 positions agree with TRBD2. The V gene end was trimmed by 0 bases and the J gene end by 7 bases; junction bases not matched to a gene: 12. The germline gives CDR1 MNHEY, CDR2 SVGAGI. The CDR3 length is 18 residues. CDR3 residues: CASSYSIPSGRAGNIQYF. Here the CDR3 DNA reads TGTGCCAGCAGTTACTCGATCCCCAGCGGGAGGGCCGGGAACATTCAGTACTTC.

This clonotype has more than one count but fewer than ten. The chain employs TRBV7-9 and TRBJ1-2; TRBD1 matches at 7 bases. The J segment lost 8 bases and the V segment lost 4 bases, leaving 7 bases of the junction unmatched. Germline assignment: CDR1 SEHNR and CDR2 FQNEAQ (reference sequence). The CDR3 covers 13 residues. CDR3 sequence (DNA): TGTGCCAGCAGCTGGGACAGCTCGGAAGGCTACACCTTC. Translated: CASSWDSSEGYTF.

This clonotype was found a few times. The V and J genes are TRBV12-3 or TRBV12-4 and TRBJ1-1; no reliable D call. The V and J ends lost 3 bases and 5 bases respectively, with 7 bases between them. The CDR3 runs to 12 residues. The CDR3 sequence is CASSFELTEAFF. CDR3 nucleotide sequence: TGTGCCAGCAGTTTTGAGTTGACTGAAGCTTTCTTT.

The gene calls are TRBV24-1 and TRBJ1-2; 9 nucleotides match TRBD1. The CDR3 has 13 residues. V lost 7 bases and J lost 8; bases outside the gene matches: 7. CDR1 is KGHDR and CDR2 is SFDVKD in the germline V gene. In DNA form, the CDR3 reads TGTGCCACCAGCGCTACAGGGGGCGAAGGCTACACCTTC. It codes for CATSATGGEGYTF.

The chain combines TRBV6-1 with TRBJ2-3; no clear D gene. Germline V gene data show CDR1 as MNHNS and CDR2 as SASEGT. The CDR3 extends over 14 amino acids. With 7 bases removed from V and 4 bases from J, the gap between germline ends came to 15 bases. DNA for the CDR3: TGTGCCAGCACCCCTCACGACCGTCCAGATACGCAGTATTTT. Residues: CASTPHDRPDTQYF.

The chain employs TRBV6-5 and TRBJ1-1, with D unclear. V was cut by 3 bases and J by 3 bases, with 8 bases left in between. The CDR3 length is 13 residues. Germline V gene lookup returns CDR1 MNHEY and CDR2 SVGAGI. DNA for the CDR3: TGTGCCAGCAGTTATGGGCGGCACACTGAAGCTTTCTTT. Its translation: CASSYGRHTEAFF.

This rearrangement joins TRBV18 to TRBJ2-2; 14 nucleotides agree with TRBD2. V shed 2 bases, J shed 9 bases, and the junction held 2 bases outside the gene matches. The CDR3 covers 15 residues. Looked up from germline, CDR1 is KGHSH and CDR2 is LQKENI. The CDR3 sequence: CASSPGTSGSRELFF. Here the CDR3 DNA reads TGTGCCAGCTCACCAGGGACTAGCGGGAGCCGGGAGCTGTTTTTT.

The chain joins TRBV12-3 or TRBV12-4 to TRBJ1-6; D is undetermined. With 3 bases removed from V and 4 bases from J, the gap between germline ends came to 7 bases. This CDR3 has 14 amino acids. CDR3 residues: CASSFSSYNSPLHF. CDR3 DNA: TGTGCCAGCAGTTTTAGTTCATATAATTCACCCCTCCACTTT.

This clonotype was recorded a few times. The J gene is TRBJ1-1, the V gene TRBV29-1; D is undetermined. Germline V lookup: CDR1 SQVTM, CDR2 ANQGSEA. The V end lost 7 bases, the J end lost 4 bases, and 13 bases lay between the germline ends. The CDR3 is made up of 12 amino acids. CDR3 nucleotides: TGCAGCGCCAGGACTGATTCCACTGAAGCTTTCTTT. This encodes CSARTDSTEAFF.

This clonotype was detected only a few times. This sequence joins TRBV18 and TRBJ1-5, with D perhaps matching TRBD1 (6 bases). This CDR3 has 14 residues. Looked up from germline, CDR1 is KGHSH and CDR2 is LQKENI. V was clipped by 5 bases and J by 6 bases, with 14 bases between them. DNA for the CDR3: TGTGCCAGCTCAACGGGAACCAGGGGTCAGCCCCAGCATTTT. Translation gives CASSTGTRGQPQHF.

This clonotype has a handful of counts. V gene TRBV4-2 combines with J gene TRBJ2-2; 11 bases are shared with TRBD1. The CDR3 contains 17 residues. The germline CDR1 and CDR2 sequences are LGHNA and YNFKEQ. Trimming at V came to 4 bases and at J to 4 bases, leaving 8 bases not matched to a gene. The CDR3 nucleotides are TGTGCCAGCAGCCCTCGGGGACAGGGGGTGGCCACCGGGGAGCTGTTTTTT. The encoded protein is CASSPRGQGVATGELFF.

The chain links TRBV10-3 to TRBJ2-3, with D perhaps TRBD1 (6 bases). The V gene's germline CDR1 is ENHRY and CDR2 SYGVKD. The CDR3 loop spans 12 amino acids. V was clipped by 6 bases and J by 6 bases, with 10 bases between them. The CDR3 spells CAIRAGADTQYF. The CDR3 DNA is TGTGCCATCAGGGCAGGGGCCGATACGCAGTATTTT.

The J gene is TRBJ2-1, the V gene TRBV20-1; D gene uncertain. This CDR3 has 14 residues. Germline CDR1 reads DFQATT; CDR2 reads SNEGSKA (reference sequence). In DNA form, the CDR3 reads TGCAGCCTAGAGGCCCCGAGCTCCTACAATGAGCAGTTCTTC. Protein sequence: CSLEAPSSYNEQFF.

Many counts were recorded for this clonotype. The V call is TRBV28, the J call TRBJ2-7; 8 bases align to TRBD1. Germline V CDR1 and CDR2: MDHEN, SYDVKM. V was clipped by 8 bases and J by 5 bases; unmatched bases: 5. The CDR3 is made up of 12 amino acids. For the CDR3, the DNA is TGTGCCAGCCGGACAGGGCCCCACGAGCAGTACTTC. Protein product: CASRTGPHEQYF.

The table lists this clonotype with a few counts. This chain uses TRBV20-1 with TRBJ2-1, with 9 bases matching TRBD2. The germline V gene has CDR1 DFQATT and CDR2 SNEGSKA (reference sequence). With V trimmed by 2 bases and J by 4 bases, 9 bases remained unmatched. The CDR3 extends over 16 amino acids. The CDR3 is CSARIIAGDLYNEQFF. CDR3 bases: TGCAGTGCTAGAATCATAGCGGGGGACCTATACAATGAGCAGTTCTTC.

The table lists this clonotype with many counts. The chain couples TRBV20-1 to TRBJ2-2, with 8 bases identical to TRBD1. V lost 6 bases and J lost 5; bases outside the gene matches: 8. Looked up from germline, CDR1 is DFQATT and CDR2 is SNEGSKA (reference sequence). This CDR3 contains 14 residues. The CDR3 region is CSAEPGTGTGELFF. Written as DNA, the CDR3 is TGCAGTGCCGAACCCGGGACAGGAACCGGGGAGCTGTTTTTT.

This clonotype was seen only a few times. J is TRBJ2-5 and V is TRBV9; 9 bases are shared with TRBD2. The CDR3 covers 15 residues. Looked up from germline, CDR1 is SGDLS and CDR2 is YYNGEE. V lost 3 bases to trimming and J lost 3 bases; unmatched junction nucleotides: 6. The CDR3 region is CASSGERGAKETQYF. CDR3 in DNA: TGTGCCAGCAGCGGGGAGCGGGGGGCGAAAGAGACCCAGTACTTC.